This entry lists 10 T cell receptor beta chains sequenced from one sample in a study of shared clonotypes between healthy human individuals. Sequencing used immunoSEQ multiplex PCR; TCRdb keeps in-frame clones, though not all of them. The data show some 580,000 clones, with 97% seen just once and 0.045% to 0.06% held by the top ten. The sequencing input was naive CD4+ T cells sorted from blood. The subset: CD45RA+ positively selected. The receptors derive from a woman aged 30 to 39 in good health.

This chain uses TRBV10-1 with TRBJ2-1; D not resolved. This CDR3 contains 12 residues. V shed 7 bases and J shed 9 bases, with 13 bases lying between them. From germline, CDR1 is WNHNN and CDR2 SYGVQD (reference sequence). The CDR3 sequence is CASTSHTPEQFF. CDR3 DNA: TGCGCCAGCACCAGCCACACCCCTGAGCAGTTCTTC.

The chain recombines TRBV15 with TRBJ2-3; tentative D call: TRBD2 (6 bases). V shed 3 bases and J shed 4 bases, with 11 bases lying between them. The germline V gene encodes CDR1 LNHNV and CDR2 YYDKDF (reference sequence). The CDR3 is 14 residues long. The CDR3 nucleotides are TGTGCCACCAGCAGGGCTGGGAGGTCAGATACGCAGTATTTT. Amino acids: CATSRAGRSDTQYF.

V gene TRBV5-6 combines with J gene TRBJ2-3; D is undetermined. This CDR3 region has 13 residues. Germline assignment: CDR1 SGHDT and CDR2 YYEEEE. Trimming left V 1 base short and J 5 bases short, with 8 bases between. The CDR3 DNA sequence: TGTGCCAGCAGCTTGCAGCAGGAAGATACGCAGTATTTT. Translated: CASSLQQEDTQYF.

CDR3 DNA sequence: TGTGCCAGCAGCCAGGTTGGCTACGAGCAGTACTTC. This sequence encodes CASSQVGYEQYF. The chain is built from TRBV14 and TRBJ2-5; D gene uncertain. The J call may be mistaken, given a closer DNA end match to TRBJ2-7. This CDR3 region has 12 residues. Germline V CDR1 and CDR2: SGHDN, FVKESK.

Note on this clone: The sample has other DNA sequences that encode this CDR3 too. This chain joins TRBV7-9 and TRBJ1-2; a weak D match, TRBD1 (5 bases). Germline CDR1 SEHNR, CDR2 FQNEAQ (reference sequence). The V end lost 3 bases, the J end lost 1 base, and 6 bases lay between the germline ends. The CDR3 sequence is 13 residues long. The CDR3 loop is CASSLGVNYGYTF. The DNA for the CDR3 is TGTGCCAGCAGCTTGGGGGTTAACTATGGCTACACCTTC.

The J gene is TRBJ1-5, the V gene TRBV7-9; D not certain. Germline CDR1 reads SEHNR; CDR2 reads FQNEAQ (reference sequence). V lost 5 bases and J 1 base, leaving 21 bases between the germline ends. CDR3 length: 18 amino acids. The DNA for the CDR3 is TGTGCCAGCAGCCTCGGGCCTCGGGAAGCAGGAAGCAATCAGCCCCAGCATTTT. It translates to CASSLGPREAGSNQPQHF.

Turning to this clone: The same CDR3 can be traced to other DNA sequences in this sample. The chain recombines TRBV27 with TRBJ2-7; 8 positions agree with TRBD2. Trimming at V came to 5 bases and at J to 1 base, leaving 4 bases not matched to a gene. Germline CDR1 is MNHEY and CDR2 is SMNVEV (reference sequence). The CDR3 extends over 14 amino acids. This CDR3 is CASSRTSGSYEQYF. The CDR3 nucleotides read TGTGCCAGCAGTCGAACTAGCGGATCCTACGAGCAGTACTTC.

This rearrangement joins TRBV7-2 to TRBJ2-3; TRBD1 matches at 7 bases. CDR3 length: 14 residues. Germline CDR1 reads SGHTA; CDR2 reads FQGNSA. The junction had 7 bases not matched to a gene; V was cut back by 8 bases and J by 2 bases. CDR3 sequence reads: CASCPGQYTDTQYF. The DNA for the CDR3 is TGTGCCAGCTGCCCGGGACAGTACACAGATACGCAGTATTTT.

V usage is TRBV27 and J usage is TRBJ2-3, with 7 bases fitting TRBD2. CDR1 MNHEY and CDR2 SMNVEV come from the germline V gene (reference sequence). V was clipped by 7 bases and J by 2 bases; unmatched bases: 12. This CDR3 is built from 16 residues. This CDR3 reads CASTSGRVGTTDTQYF. The CDR3 DNA reads as TGTGCCAGCACCTCTGGGAGGGTAGGGACCACAGATACGCAGTATTTT.

Concerning this clone itself: The sample contains more than one DNA sequence encoding this CDR3. J is TRBJ1-2 and V is TRBV28; D remains unclear. V was pared by 2 bases and J by 3 bases, with 4 bases between. The CDR3 is made up of 12 amino acids. Germline V gives CDR1 MDHEN, CDR2 SYDVKM. CDR3: CASSLGDYGYTF. In DNA, the CDR3 is TGTGCCAGCAGTTTAGGCGACTATGGCTACACCTTC.